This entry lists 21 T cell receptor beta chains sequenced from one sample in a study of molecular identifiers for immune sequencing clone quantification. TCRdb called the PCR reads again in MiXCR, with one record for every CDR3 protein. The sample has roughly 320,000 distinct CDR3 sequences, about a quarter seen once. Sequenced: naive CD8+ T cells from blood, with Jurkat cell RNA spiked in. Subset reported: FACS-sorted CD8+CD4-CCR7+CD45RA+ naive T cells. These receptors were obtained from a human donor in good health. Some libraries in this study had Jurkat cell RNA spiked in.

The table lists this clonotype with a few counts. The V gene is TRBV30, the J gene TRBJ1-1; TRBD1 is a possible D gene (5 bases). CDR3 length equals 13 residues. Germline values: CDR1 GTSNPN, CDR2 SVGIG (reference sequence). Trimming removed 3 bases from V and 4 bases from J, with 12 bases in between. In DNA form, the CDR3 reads TGTGCCTGGAGCTTTTTGGGGGGCACTGAAGCTTTCTTT. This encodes CAWSFLGGTEAFF.

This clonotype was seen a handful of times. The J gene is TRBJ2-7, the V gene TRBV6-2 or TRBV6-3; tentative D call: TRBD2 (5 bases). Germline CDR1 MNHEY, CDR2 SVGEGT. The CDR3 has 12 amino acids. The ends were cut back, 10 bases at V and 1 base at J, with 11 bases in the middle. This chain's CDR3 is CAIARGSYEQYF. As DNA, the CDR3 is TGTGCCATCGCACGGGGTTCCTACGAGCAGTACTTC.

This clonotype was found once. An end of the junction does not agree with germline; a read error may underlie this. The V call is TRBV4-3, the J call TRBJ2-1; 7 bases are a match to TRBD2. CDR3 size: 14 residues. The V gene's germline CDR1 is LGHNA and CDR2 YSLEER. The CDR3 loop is CASSHAGLPNDQFF. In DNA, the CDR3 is TGCGCCAGCAGCCATGCGGGACTACCCAATGACCAGTTCTTC.

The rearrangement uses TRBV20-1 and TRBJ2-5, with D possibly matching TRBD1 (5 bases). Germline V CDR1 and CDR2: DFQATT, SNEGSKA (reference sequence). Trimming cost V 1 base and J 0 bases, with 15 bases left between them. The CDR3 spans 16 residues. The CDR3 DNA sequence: TGCAGTGCTAGAGTTAGGGGTGCCCCGTACCAAGAGACCCAGTACTTC. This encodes CSARVRGAPYQETQYF.

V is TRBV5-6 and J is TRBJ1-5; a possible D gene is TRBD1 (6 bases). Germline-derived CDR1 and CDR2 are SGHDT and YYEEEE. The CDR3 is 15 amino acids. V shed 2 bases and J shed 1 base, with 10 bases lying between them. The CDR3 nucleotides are TGTGCCAGCAGCTTAAGGGGGGCGAGCAATCAGCCCCAGCATTTT. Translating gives CASSLRGASNQPQHF.

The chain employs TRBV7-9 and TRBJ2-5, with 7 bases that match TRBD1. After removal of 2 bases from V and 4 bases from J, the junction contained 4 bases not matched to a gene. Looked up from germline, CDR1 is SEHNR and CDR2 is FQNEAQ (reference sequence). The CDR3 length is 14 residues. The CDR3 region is CASSLSTGIETQYF. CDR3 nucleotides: TGTGCCAGCAGCTTATCGACAGGGATAGAGACCCAGTACTTC.

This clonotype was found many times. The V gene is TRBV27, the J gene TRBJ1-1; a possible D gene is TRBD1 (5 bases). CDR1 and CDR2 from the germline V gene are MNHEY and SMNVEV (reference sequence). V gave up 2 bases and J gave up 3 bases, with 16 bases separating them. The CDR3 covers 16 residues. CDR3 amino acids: CASSLILYKGYTEAFF. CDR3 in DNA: TGTGCCAGCAGTTTAATCCTTTACAAGGGGTACACTGAAGCTTTCTTT.

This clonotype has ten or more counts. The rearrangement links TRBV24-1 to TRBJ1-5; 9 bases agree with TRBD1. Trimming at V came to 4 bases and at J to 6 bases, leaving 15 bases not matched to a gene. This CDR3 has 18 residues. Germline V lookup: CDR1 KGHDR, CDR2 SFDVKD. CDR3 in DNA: TGTGCCACCAGTGAGCCGGGACAGGGCCACGCCAGATCTCAGCCCCAGCATTTT. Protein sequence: CATSEPGQGHARSQPQHF.

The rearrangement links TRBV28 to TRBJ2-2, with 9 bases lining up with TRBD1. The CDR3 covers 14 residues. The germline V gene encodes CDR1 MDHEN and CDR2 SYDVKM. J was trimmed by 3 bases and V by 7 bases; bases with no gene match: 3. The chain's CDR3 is CASTDRGYTGELFF. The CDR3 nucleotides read TGTGCCAGCACCGACAGGGGGTACACCGGGGAGCTGTTTTTT.

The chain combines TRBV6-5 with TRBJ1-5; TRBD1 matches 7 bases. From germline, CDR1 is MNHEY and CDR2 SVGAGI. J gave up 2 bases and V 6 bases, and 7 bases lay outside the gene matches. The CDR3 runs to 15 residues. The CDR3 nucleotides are TGTGCCAGCAGAAGGGACAGTTTTGGCAATCAGCCCCAGCATTTT. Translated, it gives CASRRDSFGNQPQHF.

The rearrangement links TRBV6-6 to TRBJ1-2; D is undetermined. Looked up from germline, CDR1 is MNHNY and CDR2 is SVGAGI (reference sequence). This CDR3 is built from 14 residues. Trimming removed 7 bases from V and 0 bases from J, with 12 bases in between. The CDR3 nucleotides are TGTGCCAGCATCCCGACTGAAACTAACTATGGCTACACCTTC. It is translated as CASIPTETNYGYTF.

The CDR3 DNA follows: TGTGCCAGCAGTTTCGGGGAGGGGAGGGGTGAAAAACTGTTTTTT. This encodes CASSFGEGRGEKLFF. The gene calls are TRBV12-3 or TRBV12-4 and TRBJ1-4; a weak D match, TRBD1 (5 bases). The CDR3 sequence is 15 residues long. With 3 bases removed from V and 7 bases from J, the gap between germline ends came to 15 bases.

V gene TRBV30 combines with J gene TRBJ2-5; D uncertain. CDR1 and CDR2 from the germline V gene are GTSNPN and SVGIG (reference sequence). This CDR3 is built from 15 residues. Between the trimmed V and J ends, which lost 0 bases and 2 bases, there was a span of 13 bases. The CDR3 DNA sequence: TGTGCCTGGAGTGTAGGAGTCCGCAGGCAAGAGACCCAGTACTTC. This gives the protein CAWSVGVRRQETQYF.

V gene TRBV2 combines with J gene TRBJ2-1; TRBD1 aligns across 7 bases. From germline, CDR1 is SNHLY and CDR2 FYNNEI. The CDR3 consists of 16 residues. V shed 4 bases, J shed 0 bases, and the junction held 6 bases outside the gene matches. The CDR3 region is CASSATTGTSYNEQFF. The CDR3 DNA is TGTGCCAGCAGTGCCACGACAGGGACCTCCTACAATGAGCAGTTCTTC. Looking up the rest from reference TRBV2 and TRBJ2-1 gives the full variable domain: EPEVTQTPSHQVTQMGQEVILRCVPISNHLYFYWYRQILGQKVEFLVSFYNNEISEKSEIFDDQFSVERPDGSNFTLKIRSTKLEDSAMYFCASSATTGTSYNEQFFGPGTRLTVL.

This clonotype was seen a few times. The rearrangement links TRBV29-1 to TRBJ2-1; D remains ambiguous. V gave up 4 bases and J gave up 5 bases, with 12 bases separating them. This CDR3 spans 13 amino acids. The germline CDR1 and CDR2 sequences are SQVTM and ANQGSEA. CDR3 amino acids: CSVVGNWDNEQFF. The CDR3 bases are TGCAGCGTTGTGGGGAATTGGGACAATGAGCAGTTCTTC.

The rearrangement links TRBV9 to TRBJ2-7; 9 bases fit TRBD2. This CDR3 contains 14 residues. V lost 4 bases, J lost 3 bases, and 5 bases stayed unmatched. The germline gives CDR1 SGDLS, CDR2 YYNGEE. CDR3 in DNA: TGTGCCAGCAGCCCGACAGCGGGAGGCTACGAGCAGTACTTC. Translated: CASSPTAGGYEQYF.

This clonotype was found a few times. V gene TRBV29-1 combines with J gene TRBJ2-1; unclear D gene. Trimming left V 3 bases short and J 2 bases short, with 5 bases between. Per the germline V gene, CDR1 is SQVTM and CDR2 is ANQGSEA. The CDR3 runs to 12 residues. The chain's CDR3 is CSVEIPYNEQFF. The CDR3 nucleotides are TGCAGCGTTGAGATACCCTACAATGAGCAGTTCTTC.

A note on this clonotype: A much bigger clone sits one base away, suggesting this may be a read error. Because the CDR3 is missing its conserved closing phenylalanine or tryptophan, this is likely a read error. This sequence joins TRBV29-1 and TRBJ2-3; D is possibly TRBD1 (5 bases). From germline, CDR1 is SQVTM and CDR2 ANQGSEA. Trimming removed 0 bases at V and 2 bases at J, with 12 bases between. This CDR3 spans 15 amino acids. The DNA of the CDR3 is TGCAGCGTTGAAGAGGCAGGGAAGATCACAGATACGCAGTATCTT. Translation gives CSVEEAGKITDTQYL.

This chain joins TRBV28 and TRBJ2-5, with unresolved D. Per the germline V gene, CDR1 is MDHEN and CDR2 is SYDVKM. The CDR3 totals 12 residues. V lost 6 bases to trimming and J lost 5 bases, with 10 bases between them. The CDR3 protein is CASRIDMETQYF. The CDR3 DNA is TGTGCCAGCAGGATCGACATGGAGACCCAGTACTTC.

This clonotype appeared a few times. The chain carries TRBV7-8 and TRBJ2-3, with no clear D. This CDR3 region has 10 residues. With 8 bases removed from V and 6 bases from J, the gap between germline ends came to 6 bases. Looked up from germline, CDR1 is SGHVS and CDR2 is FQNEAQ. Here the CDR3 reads CASYGDTQYF. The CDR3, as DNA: TGTGCCAGCTACGGGGATACGCAGTATTTT.

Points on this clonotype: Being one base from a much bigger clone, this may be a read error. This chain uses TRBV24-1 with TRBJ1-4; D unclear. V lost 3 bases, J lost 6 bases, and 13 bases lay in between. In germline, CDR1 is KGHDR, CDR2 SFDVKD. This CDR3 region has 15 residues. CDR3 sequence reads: CATSDPLASHEKLFF. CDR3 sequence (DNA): TGTGCCACCAGTGATCCACTCGCGAGTCATGAAAAACTGTTTTTT.